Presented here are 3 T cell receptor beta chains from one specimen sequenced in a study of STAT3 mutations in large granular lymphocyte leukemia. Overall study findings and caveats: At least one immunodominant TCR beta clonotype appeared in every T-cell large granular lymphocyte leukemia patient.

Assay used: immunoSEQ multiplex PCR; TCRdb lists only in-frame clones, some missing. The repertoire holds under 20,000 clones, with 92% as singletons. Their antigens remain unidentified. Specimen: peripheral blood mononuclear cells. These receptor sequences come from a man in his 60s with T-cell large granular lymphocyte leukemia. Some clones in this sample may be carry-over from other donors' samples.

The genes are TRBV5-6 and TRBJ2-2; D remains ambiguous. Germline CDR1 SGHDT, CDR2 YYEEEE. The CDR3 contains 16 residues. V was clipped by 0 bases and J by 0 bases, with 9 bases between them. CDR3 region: CASSLVGQANTGELFF. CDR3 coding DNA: TGTGCCAGCAGCTTGGTAGGCCAGGCGAACACCGGGGAGCTGTTTTTT.

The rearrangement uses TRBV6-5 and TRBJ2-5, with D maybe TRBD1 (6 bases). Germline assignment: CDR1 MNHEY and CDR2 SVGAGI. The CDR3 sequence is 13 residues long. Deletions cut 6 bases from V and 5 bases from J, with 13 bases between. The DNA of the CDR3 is TGTGCCAGCAGGGGACACCCGGGGGAGACCCAGTACTTC. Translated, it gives CASRGHPGETQYF.

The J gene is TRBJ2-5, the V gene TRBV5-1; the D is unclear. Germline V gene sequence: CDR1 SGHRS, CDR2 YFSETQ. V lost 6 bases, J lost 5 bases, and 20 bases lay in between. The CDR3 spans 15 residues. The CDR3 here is CASKRSVLLEETQYF. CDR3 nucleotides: TGCGCCAGCAAGAGATCCGTTTTGTTGGAGGAGACCCAGTACTTC.